This is a list of T cell receptor beta chains from one sample in a study of blood T cell repertoires in COVID-19. Libraries were prepared by immunoSEQ multiplex PCR; TCRdb keeps only in-frame clonotypes and omits some of them. The profile shows 390,000 or so clones, around 87% of them singletons. The specimen sequenced was peripheral blood. These TCRs come from a woman in her twenties or thirties with COVID-19, enrolled during active disease. Both conserved end residues are part of each CDR3. Each record gives: J gene, V gene, clone size, CDR3 protein. A row's size may be missing; if present it is once, few, many or a size class.

TRBJ1-1 TRBV5-4 NA CASSSGTGLNTEAFF
TRBJ2-2 TRBV24-1 NA CATSDYREPGTGELFF
TRBJ1-6 TRBV10-3 NA CAISGHNSPLHF
TRBJ2-7 TRBV4-1 NA CASSQEGTGPSYEQYF
TRBJ2-6 TRBV4-1 NA CASSQERLRARGSGANVLTF
TRBJ2-1 TRBV7-6 NA CASSLEAGSSYNEQFF
TRBJ2-7 TRBV4-1 NA CASSRQPGTGSYEQYF
TRBJ1-4 TRBV30 NA CAWGMDFYEKLFF
TRBJ2-7 TRBV9 NA CASSVDSGEGYEQYF
TRBJ1-3 TRBV19 NA CASSRDYPSGNTIYF
TRBJ2-3 TRBV28 NA CASSLRGQTLPSTDTQYF
TRBJ1-6 TRBV7-9 NA CASTGQAHSPLHF
TRBJ1-1 TRBV4-1 once CASSHPAVNTEAFF
TRBJ1-5 TRBV5-5 NA CASSEDTGGFQPQHF
TRBJ1-3 TRBV12-3/TRBV12-4 NA CASTLLTGNTIYF
TRBJ1-1 TRBV7-3 few CASSLTKQGSTGAFF
TRBJ2-3 TRBV11-3 NA CASSPFGQGADTQYF
TRBJ2-2 TRBV6-5 NA CASSYTAPHGELFF
TRBJ1-2 TRBV5-1 once CASSFDSFAYGYTF
TRBJ2-1 TRBV11-1 few CASSTRDYLFF
TRBJ2-7 TRBV7-6 NA CASSSYPGQGPNSSYEQYF
TRBJ2-1 TRBV24-1 NA CATSDFTRGDNEQFF
TRBJ1-2 TRBV6-4 few CASRTQGGGYTF
TRBJ2-3 TRBV30 NA CAWSRTGGKDTQYF
TRBJ1-2 TRBV5-5 NA CASSLVQLNYGYTF
TRBJ2-7 TRBV4-1 few CASSLSSPPGAYEQYF
TRBJ1-1 TRBV5-5 NA CASSLTLPPGQNTEAFF
TRBJ1-1 TRBV4-2 NA CASSQDSGRGQGKTEAFF
TRBJ2-7 TRBV5-1 NA CASSAGSVEQYF
TRBJ1-1 TRBV4-1 few CASSRTTGGFTEAFF
TRBJ2-1 TRBV7-2 NA CASSTDSRYEQFF
TRBJ2-7 TRBV24-1 NA CAAGHTSSYEQYF
TRBJ2-7 TRBV7-2 NA CASSLGREDEQYF